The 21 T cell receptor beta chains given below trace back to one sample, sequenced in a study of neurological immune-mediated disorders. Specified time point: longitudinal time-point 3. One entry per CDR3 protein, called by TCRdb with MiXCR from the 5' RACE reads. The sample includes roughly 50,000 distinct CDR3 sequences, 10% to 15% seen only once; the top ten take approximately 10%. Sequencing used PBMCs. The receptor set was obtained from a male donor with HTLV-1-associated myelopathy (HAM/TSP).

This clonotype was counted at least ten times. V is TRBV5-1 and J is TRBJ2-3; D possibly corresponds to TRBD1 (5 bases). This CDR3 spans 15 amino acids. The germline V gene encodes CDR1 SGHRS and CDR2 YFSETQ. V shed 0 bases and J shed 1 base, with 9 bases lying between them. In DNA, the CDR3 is TGCGCCAGCAGCTTGGCAGGCAGGGGCACAGATACGCAGTATTTT. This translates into CASSLAGRGTDTQYF. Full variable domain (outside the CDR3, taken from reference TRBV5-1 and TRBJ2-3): KAGVTQTPRYLIKTRGQQVTLSCSPISGHRSVSWYQQTPGQGLQFLFEYFSETQRNKGNFPGRFSGRQFSNSRSEMNVSTLELGDSALYLCASSLAGRGTDTQYFGPGTRLTVL.

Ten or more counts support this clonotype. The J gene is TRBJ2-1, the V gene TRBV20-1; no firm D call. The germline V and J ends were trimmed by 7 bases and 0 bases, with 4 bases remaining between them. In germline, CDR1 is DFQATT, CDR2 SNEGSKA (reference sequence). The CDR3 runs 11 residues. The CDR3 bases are TGCAGTGACAGCTCCTACAATGAGCAGTTCTTC. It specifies CSDSSYNEQFF.

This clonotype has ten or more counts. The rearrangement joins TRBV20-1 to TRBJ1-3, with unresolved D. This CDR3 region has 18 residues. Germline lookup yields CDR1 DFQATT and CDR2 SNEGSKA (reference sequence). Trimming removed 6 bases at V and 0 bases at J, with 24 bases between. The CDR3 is CSAARFSPTLISGNTIYF. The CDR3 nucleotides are TGCAGTGCAGCTAGGTTTAGTCCTACTCTTATCTCTGGAAACACCATATATTTT.

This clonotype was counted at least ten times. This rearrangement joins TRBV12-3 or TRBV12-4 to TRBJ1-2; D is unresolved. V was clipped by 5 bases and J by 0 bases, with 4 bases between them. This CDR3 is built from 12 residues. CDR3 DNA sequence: TGTGCCAGCAGTACAGCTAACTATGGCTACACCTTC. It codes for CASSTANYGYTF.

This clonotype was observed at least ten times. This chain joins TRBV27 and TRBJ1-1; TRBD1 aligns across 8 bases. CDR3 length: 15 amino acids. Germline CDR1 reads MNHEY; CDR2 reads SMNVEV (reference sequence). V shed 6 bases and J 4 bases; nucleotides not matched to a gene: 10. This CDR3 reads CASRIQGAPATEAFF. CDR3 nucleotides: TGTGCCAGCAGGATCCAGGGGGCCCCGGCCACTGAAGCTTTCTTT.

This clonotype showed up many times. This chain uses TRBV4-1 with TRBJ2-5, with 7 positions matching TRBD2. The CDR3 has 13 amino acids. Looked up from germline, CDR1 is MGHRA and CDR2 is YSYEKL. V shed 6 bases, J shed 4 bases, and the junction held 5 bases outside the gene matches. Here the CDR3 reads CASSRLAGETQYF. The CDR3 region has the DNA TGCGCCAGCAGTCGACTAGCAGGAGAGACCCAGTACTTC.

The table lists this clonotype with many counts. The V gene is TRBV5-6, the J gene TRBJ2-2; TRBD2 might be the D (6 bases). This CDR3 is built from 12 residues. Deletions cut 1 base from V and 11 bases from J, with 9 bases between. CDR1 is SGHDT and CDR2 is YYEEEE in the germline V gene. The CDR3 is CASSLPGLELFF. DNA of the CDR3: TGTGCCAGCAGCTTGCCGGGACTTGAGCTGTTTTTT.

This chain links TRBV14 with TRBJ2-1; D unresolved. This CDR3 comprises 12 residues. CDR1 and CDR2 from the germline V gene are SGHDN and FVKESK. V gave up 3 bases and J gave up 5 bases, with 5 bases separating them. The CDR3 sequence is CASSHGDNEQFF. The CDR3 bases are TGTGCCAGCAGCCACGGTGACAATGAGCAGTTCTTC. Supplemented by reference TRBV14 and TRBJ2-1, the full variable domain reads EAGVTQFPSHSVIEKGQTVTLRCDPISGHDNLYWYRRVMGKEIKFLLHFVKESKQDESGMPNNRFLAERTGGTYSTLKVQPAELEDSGVYFCASSHGDNEQFFGPGTRLTVL.

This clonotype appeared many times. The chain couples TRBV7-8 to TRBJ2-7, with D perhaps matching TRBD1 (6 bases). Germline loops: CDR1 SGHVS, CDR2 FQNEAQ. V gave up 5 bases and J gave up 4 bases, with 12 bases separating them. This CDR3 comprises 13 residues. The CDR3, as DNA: TGTGCCAGCAGCCGCCGGACAGAATACGAGCAGTACTTC. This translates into CASSRRTEYEQYF. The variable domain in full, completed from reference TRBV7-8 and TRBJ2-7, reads GAGVSQSPRYKVAKRGQDVALRCDPISGHVSLFWYQQALGQGPEFLTYFQNEAQLDKSGLPSDRFFAERPEGSVSTLKIQRTQQEDSAVYLCASSRRTEYEQYFGPGTRLTVT.

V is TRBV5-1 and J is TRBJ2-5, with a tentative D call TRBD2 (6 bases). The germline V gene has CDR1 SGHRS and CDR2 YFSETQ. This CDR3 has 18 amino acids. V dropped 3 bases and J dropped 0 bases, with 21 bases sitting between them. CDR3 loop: CASSYTSGTPYHQETQYF. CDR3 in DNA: TGCGCCAGCAGCTATACCTCCGGGACTCCCTATCACCAAGAGACCCAGTACTTC. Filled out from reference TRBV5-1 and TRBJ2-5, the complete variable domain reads KAGVTQTPRYLIKTRGQQVTLSCSPISGHRSVSWYQQTPGQGLQFLFEYFSETQRNKGNFPGRFSGRQFSNSRSEMNVSTLELGDSALYLCASSYTSGTPYHQETQYFGPGTRLLVL.

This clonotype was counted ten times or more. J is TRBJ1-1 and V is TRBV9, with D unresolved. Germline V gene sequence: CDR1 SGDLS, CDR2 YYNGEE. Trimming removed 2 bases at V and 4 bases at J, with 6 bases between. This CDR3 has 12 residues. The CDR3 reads CASSVDGTEAFF. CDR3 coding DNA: TGTGCCAGCAGCGTCGACGGCACTGAAGCTTTCTTT.

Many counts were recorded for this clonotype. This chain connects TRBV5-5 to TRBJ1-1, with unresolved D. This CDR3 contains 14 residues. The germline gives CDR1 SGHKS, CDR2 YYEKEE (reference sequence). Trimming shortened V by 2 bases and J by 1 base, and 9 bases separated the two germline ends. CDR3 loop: CASSFGPRNTEAFF. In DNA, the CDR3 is TGTGCCAGCAGCTTTGGTCCCAGGAACACTGAAGCTTTCTTT.

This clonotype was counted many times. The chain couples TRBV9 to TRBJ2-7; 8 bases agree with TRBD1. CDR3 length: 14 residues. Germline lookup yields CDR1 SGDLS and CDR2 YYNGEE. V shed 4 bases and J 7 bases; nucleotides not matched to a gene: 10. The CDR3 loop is CASSPTGVEGEQYF. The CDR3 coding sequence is TGTGCCAGCAGCCCGACAGGGGTCGAGGGGGAGCAGTACTTC.

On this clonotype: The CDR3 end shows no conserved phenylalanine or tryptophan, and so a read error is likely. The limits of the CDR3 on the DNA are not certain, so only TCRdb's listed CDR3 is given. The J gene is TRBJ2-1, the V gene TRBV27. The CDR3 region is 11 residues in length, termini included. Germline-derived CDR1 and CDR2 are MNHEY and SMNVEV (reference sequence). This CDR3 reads CASSSYNEQIL.

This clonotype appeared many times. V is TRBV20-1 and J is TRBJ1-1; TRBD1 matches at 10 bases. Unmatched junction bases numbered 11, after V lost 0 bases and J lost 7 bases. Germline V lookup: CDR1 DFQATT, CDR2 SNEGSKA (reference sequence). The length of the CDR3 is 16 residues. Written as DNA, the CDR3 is TGCAGTGCTAGAGATCCAGGGACAGGGGTGGGAGATGAAGCTTTCTTT. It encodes CSARDPGTGVGDEAFF.

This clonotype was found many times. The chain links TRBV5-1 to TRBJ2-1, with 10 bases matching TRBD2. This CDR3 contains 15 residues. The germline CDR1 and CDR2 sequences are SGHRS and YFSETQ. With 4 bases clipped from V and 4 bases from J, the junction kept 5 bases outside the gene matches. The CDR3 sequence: CASSIGLAAYNEQFF. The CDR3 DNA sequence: TGCGCCAGCAGCATAGGACTAGCGGCATACAATGAGCAGTTCTTC.

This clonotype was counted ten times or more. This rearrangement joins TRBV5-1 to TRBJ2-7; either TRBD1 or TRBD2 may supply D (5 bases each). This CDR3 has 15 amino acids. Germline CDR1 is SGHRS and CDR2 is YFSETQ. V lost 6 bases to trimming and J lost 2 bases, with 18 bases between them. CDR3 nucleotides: TGCGCCAGCACCTCTGGCCGGGGCGCACCCTACGAGCAGTACTTC. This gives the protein CASTSGRGAPYEQYF.

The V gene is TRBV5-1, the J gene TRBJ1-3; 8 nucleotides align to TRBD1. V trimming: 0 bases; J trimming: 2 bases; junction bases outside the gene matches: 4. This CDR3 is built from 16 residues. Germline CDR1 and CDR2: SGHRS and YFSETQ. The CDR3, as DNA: TGCGCCAGCAGCTTGGCCCAGGGGGCGGCTGGAAACACCATATATTTT. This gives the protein CASSLAQGAAGNTIYF.

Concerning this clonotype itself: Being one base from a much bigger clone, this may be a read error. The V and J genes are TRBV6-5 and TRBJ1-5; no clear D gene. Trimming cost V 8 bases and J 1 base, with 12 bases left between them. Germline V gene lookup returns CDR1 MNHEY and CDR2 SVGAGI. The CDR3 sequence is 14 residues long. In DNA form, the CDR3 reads TGTGCCAGCGGGATGAACCCGAGCAATCAGCCCCAGCATTTT. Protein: CASGMNPSNQPQHF.

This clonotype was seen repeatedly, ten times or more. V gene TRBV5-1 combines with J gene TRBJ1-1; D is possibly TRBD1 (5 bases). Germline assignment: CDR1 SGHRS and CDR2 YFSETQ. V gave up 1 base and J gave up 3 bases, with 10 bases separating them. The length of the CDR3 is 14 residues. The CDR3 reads CASSLNGRDTEAFF. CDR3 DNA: TGCGCCAGCAGCTTGAATGGCAGGGACACTGAAGCTTTCTTT. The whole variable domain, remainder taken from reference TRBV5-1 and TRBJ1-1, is KAGVTQTPRYLIKTRGQQVTLSCSPISGHRSVSWYQQTPGQGLQFLFEYFSETQRNKGNFPGRFSGRQFSNSRSEMNVSTLELGDSALYLCASSLNGRDTEAFFGQGTRLTVV.

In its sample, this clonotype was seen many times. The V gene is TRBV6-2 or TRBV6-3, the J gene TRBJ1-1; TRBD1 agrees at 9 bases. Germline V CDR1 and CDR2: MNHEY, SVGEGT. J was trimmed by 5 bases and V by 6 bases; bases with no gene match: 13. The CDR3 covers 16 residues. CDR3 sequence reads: CASSSPGTGSGTEAFF. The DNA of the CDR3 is TGTGCCAGCAGCAGTCCCGGGACAGGGAGCGGGACTGAAGCTTTCTTT.